Listed below are T cell receptor beta chains from one sample, sequenced in a study of blood T cell repertoires in COVID-19. Here immunoSEQ multiplex PCR was the method, and the copy in TCRdb shows in-frame clones only, minus some. The table includes roughly 220,000 clones, 70% to 90% detected once. The sample comprised peripheral blood. These receptors came from a man aged 80 or over with acute or convalescent COVID-19. Each CDR3 is given without its conserved first and last residue.

CDR3: ASSLSSAHLSTTSEQY; J: TRBJ2-7; V: TRBV7-2
CDR3: ASRTEGATQY; J: TRBJ2-3; V: TRBV12-3/TRBV12-4
CDR3: ASSFLTGGNTGELF; J: TRBJ2-2; V: TRBV9
CDR3: ASRSGDRGPDTQY; J: TRBJ2-3; V: TRBV19
CDR3: ASSSLPTAYGYT; J: TRBJ1-2; V: TRBV6-5
CDR3: ASSFHGGETQY; J: TRBJ2-5; V: TRBV5-4
CDR3: ASSALGGAQETQY; J: TRBJ2-5; V: TRBV9
CDR3: SVKNSTVFDEQF; J: TRBJ2-1; V: TRBV29-1
CDR3: ATSDWTSGPNEQF; J: TRBJ2-1; V: TRBV24-1
CDR3: ASSLGRDIYNEQF; J: TRBJ2-1; V: TRBV5-1
CDR3: ASSFGGIGPTDTQY; J: TRBJ2-3; V: TRBV5-1
CDR3: ASSLVRGIQDTQY; J: TRBJ2-3; V: TRBV7-2
CDR3: ASTTGDQPQH; J: TRBJ1-5; V: TRBV6-6
CDR3: ASSLWSSGERETQY; J: TRBJ2-5; V: TRBV28
CDR3: ASSETSGTYNEQF; J: TRBJ2-1; V: TRBV2
CDR3: ASSAGTGALGDGYT; J: TRBJ1-2; V: TRBV9
CDR3: ASSMEGTGHYGYT; J: TRBJ1-2; V: TRBV19
CDR3: ASGASPLTGGYT; J: TRBJ1-2; V: TRBV27
CDR3: ASSPAQRGNSPLH; J: TRBJ1-6; V: TRBV6-6
CDR3: ATSWGSNTEAF; J: TRBJ1-1; V: TRBV24-1
CDR3: ASRSRTGQGAPTGELF; J: TRBJ2-2; V: TRBV27
CDR3: ASSFGDTQY; J: TRBJ2-3; V: TRBV7-2